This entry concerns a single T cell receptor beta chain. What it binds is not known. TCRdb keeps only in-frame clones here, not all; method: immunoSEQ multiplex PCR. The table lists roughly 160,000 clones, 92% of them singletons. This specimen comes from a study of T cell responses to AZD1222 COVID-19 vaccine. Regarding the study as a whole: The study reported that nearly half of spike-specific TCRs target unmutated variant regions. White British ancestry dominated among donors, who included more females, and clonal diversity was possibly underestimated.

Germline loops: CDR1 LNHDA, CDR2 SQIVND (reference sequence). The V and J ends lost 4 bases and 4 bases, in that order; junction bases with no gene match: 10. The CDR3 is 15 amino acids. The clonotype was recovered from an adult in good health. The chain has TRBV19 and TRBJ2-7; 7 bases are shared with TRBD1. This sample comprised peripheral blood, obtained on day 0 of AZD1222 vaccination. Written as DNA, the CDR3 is TGTGCCAGTAGTACATCCCGGGACAGATCTTACGAGCAGTACTTC. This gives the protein CASSTSRDRSYEQYF.